In this sample, the clone carrying this T cell receptor (beta chain) turned up many times. Antigen specificity is unknown. These data belong to a study of T cell clonality in common variable immunodeficiency. Findings of the study overall: Reportedly, TCR beta sequences from common variable immunodeficiency showed fewer deletions and N-nucleotide insertions.

Profiled with immunoSEQ multiplex PCR; TCRdb holds only in-frame clones, not every one. The sample shows approximately 46,000 clones, none of them appearing just once. Material: peripheral blood mononuclear cells. This TCR was recovered from a person aged 18 to 69 in good health.

CDR3 region: CASSGARGARSDTQYF. The CDR3 bases that were read are TGCGCCAGCAGCGGGGCCAGGGGGGCGCGGTCAGATACG. V and J are TRBV5-1 and TRBJ2-3; the D gene is possibly TRBD1 (7 bases). The missing CDR3 end, 3 residues past where the read stops, is filled in from the germline J gene. From germline, CDR1 is SGHRS and CDR2 YFSETQ. The CDR3 is made up of 16 amino acids. V lost 4 bases and J lost 4, with 19 bases in between.